This TCR beta chain was recorded in a study of beta chain features in type 1 diabetes. In germline, CDR1 is LGHNA, CDR2 YNFKEQ. CDR3 length: 15 amino acids. Trimming removed 4 bases from V and 1 base from J; junction bases left unmatched: 4. The study, taken as a whole, reports: Type 1 diabetes patients had moderately but significantly shorter TCRB CDR3s in all four CD4+ subsets. Insertion counts at VDJ junctions were lower in type 1 diabetes patients, who also showed more deletions there. Over-representation of high TCR-expressing cells was a possible consequence of cDNA sequencing.

TCRB transcripts that were expressed got sequenced, as all of the isolated RNA had been reverse transcribed. It was found that naive, central memory and regulatory T cell samples averaged around 3.7 million reads. Measured with immunoSEQ multiplex PCR; TCRdb has only the in-frame clones, and not every one. This sample has 600,000 to 750,000 clones, with approximately 13% found just once. This clone was counted between two and nine times. Its antigen is not known. Sequenced input: naive CD4+ T cells from blood. The TCR comes from a man aged 30-40 years with type 1 diabetes. The chain carries TRBV4-2 and TRBJ2-5; 9 bases are shared with TRBD2. CDR3 loop: CASSRGLATQETQYF. The CDR3 nucleotides are TGTGCCAGCAGCCGTGGACTAGCGACCCAAGAGACCCAGTACTTC.